These 23 T cell receptor beta chains were all obtained from the same sample, sequenced in a study of T cell repertoires in cytomegalovirus infection. TCRdb fed the reads into MiXCR, producing one record per CDR3 protein. Of about 340,000 distinct CDR3 sequences listed, almost 30% are singletons. The antigens these receptors bind are not known. Source: cultured PBMCs, taken from culture after CMV antigen stimulation. The receptors come from a human donor in good health (CMV status not recorded). Some clones in this sample may be carry-over from other donors' samples.

Only a few counts were recorded for this clonotype. The CDR3 is CASSFFGRVVSYEQYF. CDR3 sequence (DNA): TGTGCCAGCAGCTTTTTTGGGAGAGTGGTCTCCTACGAGCAGTACTTC. The gene calls are TRBV11-2 and TRBJ2-7; maybe TRBD2 (5 bases). V shed 3 bases and J shed 0 bases, with 15 bases lying between them. The CDR3 extends over 16 amino acids. Per the germline V gene, CDR1 is SGHAT and CDR2 is FQNNGV.

The chain has TRBV6-1 and TRBJ1-2; D unresolved. Trimming took off 2 bases at V and 7 bases at J, with 23 bases between the two ends. There are 17 residues in the CDR3. Looked up from germline, CDR1 is MNHNS and CDR2 is SASEGT. The CDR3 reads CASSERLRLTKVAGYTF. Written as DNA, the CDR3 is TGTGCCAGCAGTGAACGGTTAAGGCTTACCAAGGTTGCTGGCTACACCTTC.

The V call is TRBV6-6, the J call TRBJ1-1; no clear D gene. The CDR3 totals 12 residues. The germline V and J ends were trimmed by 10 bases and 1 base, with 10 bases remaining between them. CDR1 MNHNY and CDR2 SVGAGI come from the germline V gene (reference sequence). CDR3 region: CATHPQNTEAFF. In DNA, the CDR3 is TGTGCCACTCATCCCCAGAACACTGAAGCTTTCTTT.

This clonotype occurred a few times. A read error may be the cause here, since a much bigger clone is one base away. V gene TRBV7-2 combines with J gene TRBJ1-2; D is ambiguous. The CDR3 totals 13 residues. Germline CDR1 and CDR2: SGHTA and FQGNSA. V was clipped by 0 bases and J by 2 bases, with 4 bases between them. CDR3 in amino acids: CASSLAQNYGYTF. Written as DNA, the CDR3 is TGTGCCAGCAGCTTAGCACAGAACTATGGCTACACCTTC.

A few counts support this clonotype. The chain has TRBV5-1 and TRBJ2-1; tentatively, D is TRBD2 (6 bases). Germline V lookup: CDR1 SGHRS, CDR2 YFSETQ. There are 15 residues in the CDR3. Trimming shortened V by 2 bases and J by 7 bases, and 16 bases separated the two germline ends. The CDR3 spells CASSFGVSGRNEQFF. The CDR3 bases are TGCGCCAGCAGCTTCGGGGTTAGCGGTAGAAATGAGCAGTTCTTC. Together with reference TRBV5-1 and TRBJ2-1, the CDR3 gives the full variable domain: KAGVTQTPRYLIKTRGQQVTLSCSPISGHRSVSWYQQTPGQGLQFLFEYFSETQRNKGNFPGRFSGRQFSNSRSEMNVSTLELGDSALYLCASSFGVSGRNEQFFGPGTRLTVL.

The V call is TRBV4-2, the J call TRBJ2-3; D possibly matches TRBD1 or TRBD2 (5 bases each). CDR3 length: 15 amino acids. V was pared by 1 base and J by 3 bases, with 11 bases between. Germline-derived CDR1 and CDR2 are LGHNA and YNFKEQ. The CDR3 DNA follows: TGTGCCAGCAGCCAAGCCAGGGACGGGACAGATACGCAGTATTTT. Translation gives CASSQARDGTDTQYF.

This clonotype was seen a few times. The chain carries TRBV27 and TRBJ2-3, with D possibly called TRBD1 or TRBD2 (5 bases each). The CDR3 consists of 12 residues. Germline V CDR1 and CDR2: MNHEY, SMNVEV (reference sequence). The germline V and J ends were trimmed by 7 bases and 8 bases, with 13 bases remaining between them. The CDR3 DNA follows: TGTGCCAGCAATCCCATTGGGGGTACGCAGTATTTT. Translation: CASNPIGGTQYF.

The chain joins TRBV15 to TRBJ1-1; a weak D match, TRBD1 (5 bases). V was clipped by 6 bases and J by 2 bases, with 10 bases between them. This CDR3 has 13 residues. Germline CDR1 reads LNHNV; CDR2 reads YYDKDF (reference sequence). Here the CDR3 reads CATSDRSNTEAFF. The CDR3 DNA reads TGTGCCACCAGTGACAGATCCAACACTGAAGCTTTCTTT.

J is TRBJ1-2 and V is TRBV5-5, with D possibly being TRBD1 (5 bases). The CDR3 loop spans 13 amino acids. The germline V and J ends were trimmed by 5 bases and 9 bases, with 17 bases remaining between them. Germline lookup yields CDR1 SGHKS and CDR2 YYEKEE (reference sequence). The CDR3 DNA follows: TGTGCCAGCAGGATAAATCGGGCAGGGAGCTACACCTTC. Its protein product is CASRINRAGSYTF.

CDR3: CASSLASGSLETQYF. The CDR3 DNA reads TGTGCCAGCAGTTTGGCTAGCGGGAGTTTAGAGACCCAGTACTTC. The V gene is TRBV12-3 or TRBV12-4, the J gene TRBJ2-5, with TRBD2 identical over 10 bases. V was clipped by 3 bases and J by 4 bases; unmatched bases: 5. The CDR3 spans 15 residues.

This clonotype was picked up many times. This sequence joins TRBV12-5 and TRBJ1-5; D is unclear. Trimming cost V 1 base and J 6 bases, with 13 bases left between them. The CDR3 extends over 15 amino acids. Germline-derived CDR1 and CDR2 are LGHNT and FRNRAP. The CDR3 sequence: CASGLGTPRGQPQHF. CDR3 coding DNA: TGTGCTAGTGGTTTGGGGACCCCTCGAGGTCAGCCCCAGCATTTT.

This clonotype was recorded once. The J gene is TRBJ2-1, the V gene TRBV4-2, with 9 nucleotides matching TRBD2. The ends lost 2 bases at V and 8 bases at J; junction bases unmatched: 10. Looked up from germline, CDR1 is LGHNA and CDR2 is YNFKEQ. The CDR3 has 16 amino acids. This chain's CDR3 is CASSQRPGTSIDEQFF. CDR3 in DNA: TGTGCCAGCAGCCAACGCCCCGGGACTAGCATCGATGAGCAGTTCTTC.

The chain employs TRBV18 and TRBJ1-2; 10 bases align to TRBD1. With 3 bases clipped from V and 3 bases from J, the junction kept 4 bases outside the gene matches. Germline values: CDR1 KGHSH, CDR2 LQKENI. This CDR3 is built from 15 residues. The CDR3 DNA reads as TGTGCCAGCTCACCGCAGACAGGGGGCGACTATGGCTACACCTTC. As protein: CASSPQTGGDYGYTF. The whole variable domain, filled in from reference TRBV18 and TRBJ1-2, reads NAGVMQNPRHLVRRRGQEARLRCSPMKGHSHVYWYRQLPEEGLKFMVYLQKENIIDESGMPKERFSAEFPKEGPSILRIQQVVRGDSAAYFCASSPQTGGDYGYTFGSGTRLTVV.

The genes are TRBV6-6 and TRBJ2-1; a weak D match, TRBD2 (6 bases). CDR1 is MNHNY and CDR2 is SVGAGI in the germline V gene (reference sequence). The CDR3 is 13 residues long. V dropped 2 bases and J dropped 10 bases, with 12 bases sitting between them. The CDR3, as DNA: TGTGCCAGCAGTTACACGGCGGGACGAGAGCAGTTCTTC. Encoded protein: CASSYTAGREQFF.

The sample holds a few counts of this clonotype. This rearrangement joins TRBV20-1 to TRBJ1-2; D is undetermined. The CDR3 covers 12 residues. The ends were cut back, 3 bases at V and 8 bases at J, with 13 bases in the middle. Germline V gene data show CDR1 as DFQATT and CDR2 as SNEGSKA (reference sequence). The CDR3 sequence is CSASMGLGGYTF. For the CDR3, the DNA is TGCAGTGCTAGTATGGGCCTTGGAGGCTACACCTTC.

This clonotype was found a few times. The chain is built from TRBV15 and TRBJ2-4; D unresolved. The ends were cut back, 1 base at V and 7 bases at J, with 11 bases in the middle. CDR1 and CDR2 from the germline V gene are LNHNV and YYDKDF (reference sequence). The CDR3 sequence is 14 residues long. The CDR3 sequence: CATSRVAVGNIQYF. CDR3 sequence (DNA): TGTGCCACCAGCAGAGTCGCAGTAGGGAACATTCAGTACTTC.

This clonotype came up many times. The chain has TRBV28 and TRBJ2-7; D call uncertain. The CDR3 loop spans 13 amino acids. Trimming cost V 3 bases and J 5 bases, with 11 bases left between them. Per germline, CDR1 MDHEN and CDR2 SYDVKM. In nucleotides, the CDR3 is TGTGCCAGCAGTTTTGGCAGGAGCCACGAGCAGTACTTC. Protein sequence: CASSFGRSHEQYF.

This clonotype appeared a few times. This chain uses TRBV20-1 with TRBJ1-2, with D perhaps matching TRBD1 (5 bases). The CDR3 covers 16 residues. Trimming cost V 0 bases and J 4 bases, with 18 bases left between them. CDR1 is DFQATT and CDR2 is SNEGSKA in the germline V gene (reference sequence). The CDR3 loop is CSARDPPGRGFYGYTF. Here the CDR3 DNA reads TGCAGTGCTAGAGATCCACCGGGACGTGGCTTCTATGGCTACACCTTC.

The V gene is TRBV7-9, the J gene TRBJ1-5, with D unresolved. Trimming removed 3 bases at V and 9 bases at J, with 9 bases between. The CDR3 spans 12 residues. Germline loops: CDR1 SEHNR, CDR2 FQNEAQ (reference sequence). DNA for the CDR3: TGTGCCAGCAGCTTCCCCGAGGGGCCCCAGCATTTT. Protein product: CASSFPEGPQHF.

This clonotype came up many times. This CDR3 reads CASSRGLAKGNEQFF. The CDR3 coding sequence is TGTGCCAGCAGCCGGGGACTAGCAAAAGGGAATGAGCAGTTCTTC. The chain employs TRBV7-2 and TRBJ2-1, with 9 bases identical to TRBD2. V lost 5 bases and J lost 7; bases outside the gene matches: 9. Germline V gives CDR1 SGHTA, CDR2 FQGNSA. The CDR3 runs 15 residues. Supplemented by reference TRBV7-2 and TRBJ2-1, the full variable domain reads GAGVSQSPSNKVTEKGKDVELRCDPISGHTALYWYRQSLGQGLEFLIYFQGNSAPDKSGLPSDRFSAERTGGSVSTLTIQRTQQEDSAVYLCASSRGLAKGNEQFFGPGTRLTVL.

This clonotype showed up many times. The rearrangement links TRBV28 to TRBJ2-3; 15 bases are a match to TRBD2. V trimming: 6 bases; J trimming: 3 bases; junction bases outside the gene matches: 10. The CDR3 is made up of 18 amino acids. CDR1 and CDR2 (germline): MDHEN, SYDVKM. CDR3 nucleotide sequence: TGTGCCAGCAGCGTAGGACTAGCGGGAGGGCCCCGAACAGATACGCAGTATTTT. Protein product: CASSVGLAGGPRTDTQYF.

In this sample, this clonotype turned up many times. This sequence joins TRBV7-9 and TRBJ2-3; 8 positions match TRBD1. CDR1 is SEHNR and CDR2 is FQNEAQ in the germline V gene (reference sequence). The CDR3 sequence is 14 residues long. The junction had 0 bases not matched to a gene; V was cut back by 1 base and J by 3 bases. In nucleotides, the CDR3 is TGTGCCAGCAGCTTAGACAGGGGGACAGATACGCAGTATTTT. This gives the protein CASSLDRGTDTQYF.

This chain connects TRBV5-1 to TRBJ2-1; 8 bases map to TRBD2. This CDR3 spans 16 amino acids. Germline CDR1 reads SGHRS; CDR2 reads YFSETQ. V lost 5 bases, J lost 4 bases, and 11 bases stayed unmatched. The CDR3 sequence is CASRGTYGRAYNEQFF. The CDR3 DNA is TGCGCCAGCAGAGGAACGTACGGGAGGGCGTACAATGAGCAGTTCTTC. Full variable domain (outside the CDR3, taken from reference TRBV5-1 and TRBJ2-1): KAGVTQTPRYLIKTRGQQVTLSCSPISGHRSVSWYQQTPGQGLQFLFEYFSETQRNKGNFPGRFSGRQFSNSRSEMNVSTLELGDSALYLCASRGTYGRAYNEQFFGPGTRLTVL.